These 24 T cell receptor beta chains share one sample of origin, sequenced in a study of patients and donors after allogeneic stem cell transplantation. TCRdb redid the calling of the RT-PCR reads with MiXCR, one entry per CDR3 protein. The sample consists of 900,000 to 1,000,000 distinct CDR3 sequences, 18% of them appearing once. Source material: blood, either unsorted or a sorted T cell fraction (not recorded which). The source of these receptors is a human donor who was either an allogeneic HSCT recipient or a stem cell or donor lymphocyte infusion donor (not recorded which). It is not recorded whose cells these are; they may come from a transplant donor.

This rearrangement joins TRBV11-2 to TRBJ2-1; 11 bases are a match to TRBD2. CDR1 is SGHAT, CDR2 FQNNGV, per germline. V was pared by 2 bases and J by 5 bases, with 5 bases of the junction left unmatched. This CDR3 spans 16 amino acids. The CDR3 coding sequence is TGTGCCAGCAGCTTATCGGGACTAGCGGCGAACAATGAGCAGTTCTTC. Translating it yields CASSLSGLAANNEQFF.

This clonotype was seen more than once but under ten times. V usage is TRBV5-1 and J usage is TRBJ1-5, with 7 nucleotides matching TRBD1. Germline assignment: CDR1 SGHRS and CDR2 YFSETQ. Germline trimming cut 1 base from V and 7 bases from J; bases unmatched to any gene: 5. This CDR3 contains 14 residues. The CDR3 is CASSLRGPWQPQHF. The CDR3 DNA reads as TGCGCCAGCAGCTTGAGGGGGCCTTGGCAGCCCCAGCATTTT.

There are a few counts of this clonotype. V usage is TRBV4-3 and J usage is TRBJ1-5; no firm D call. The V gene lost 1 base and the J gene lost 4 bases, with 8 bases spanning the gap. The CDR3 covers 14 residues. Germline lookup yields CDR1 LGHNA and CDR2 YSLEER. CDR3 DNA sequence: TGCGCCAGCAGCCAAGCCCCGTGGAATCAGCCCCAGCATTTT. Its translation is CASSQAPWNQPQHF.

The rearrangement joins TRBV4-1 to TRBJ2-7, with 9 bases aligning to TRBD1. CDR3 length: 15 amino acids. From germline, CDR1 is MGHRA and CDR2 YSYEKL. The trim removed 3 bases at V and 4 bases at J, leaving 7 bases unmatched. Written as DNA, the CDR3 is TGCGCCAGCAGCCAGCCGGGACAGGGAAGATACGAGCAGTACTTC. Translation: CASSQPGQGRYEQYF.

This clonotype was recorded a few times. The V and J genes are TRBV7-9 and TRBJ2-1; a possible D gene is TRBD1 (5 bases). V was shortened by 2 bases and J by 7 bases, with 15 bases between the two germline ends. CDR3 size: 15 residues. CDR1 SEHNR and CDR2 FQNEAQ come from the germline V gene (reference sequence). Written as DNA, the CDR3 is TGTGCCAGCAGCTTATATGCAGGGTCATCGAATGAGCAGTTCTTC. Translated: CASSLYAGSSNEQFF.

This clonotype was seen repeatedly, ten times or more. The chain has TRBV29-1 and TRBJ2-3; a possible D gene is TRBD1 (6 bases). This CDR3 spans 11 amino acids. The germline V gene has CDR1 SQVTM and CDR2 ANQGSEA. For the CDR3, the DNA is TGCAGTACAGGGAACACAGATACGCAGTATTTT. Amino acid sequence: CSTGNTDTQYF.

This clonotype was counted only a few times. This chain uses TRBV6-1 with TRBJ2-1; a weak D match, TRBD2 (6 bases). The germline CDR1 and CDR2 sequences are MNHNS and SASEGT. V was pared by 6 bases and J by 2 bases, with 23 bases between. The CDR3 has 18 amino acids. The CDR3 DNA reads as TGTGCCAGCAGGCCAACGACTAGTGCCCTGGGGGCCTACAATGAGCAGTTCTTC. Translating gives CASRPTTSALGAYNEQFF.

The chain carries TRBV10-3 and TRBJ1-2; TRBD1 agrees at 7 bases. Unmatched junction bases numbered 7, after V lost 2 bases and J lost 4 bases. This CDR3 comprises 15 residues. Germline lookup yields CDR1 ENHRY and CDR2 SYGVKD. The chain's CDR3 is CAISERDSYFYGYTF. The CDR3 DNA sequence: TGTGCCATCAGTGAGAGGGACAGTTACTTCTATGGCTACACCTTC.

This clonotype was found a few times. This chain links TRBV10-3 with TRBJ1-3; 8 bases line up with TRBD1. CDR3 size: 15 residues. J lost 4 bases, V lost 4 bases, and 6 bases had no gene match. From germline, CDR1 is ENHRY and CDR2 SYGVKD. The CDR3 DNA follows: TGTGCCATCAGTGCGGGCAGGGGGCCGGGAAACACCATATATTTT. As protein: CAISAGRGPGNTIYF.

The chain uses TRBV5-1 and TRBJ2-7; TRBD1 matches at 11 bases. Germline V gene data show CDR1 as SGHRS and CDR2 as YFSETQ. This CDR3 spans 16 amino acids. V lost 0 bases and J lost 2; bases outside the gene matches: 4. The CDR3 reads CASSLEGTGGPYEQYF. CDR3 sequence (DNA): TGCGCCAGCAGCTTGGAAGGGACAGGGGGTCCCTACGAGCAGTACTTC. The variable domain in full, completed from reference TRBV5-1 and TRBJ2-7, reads KAGVTQTPRYLIKTRGQQVTLSCSPISGHRSVSWYQQTPGQGLQFLFEYFSETQRNKGNFPGRFSGRQFSNSRSEMNVSTLELGDSALYLCASSLEGTGGPYEQYFGPGTRLTVT.

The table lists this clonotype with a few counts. CDR3 DNA: TGTGCCAGCAGCCGACAACAGGGGACTGGGGCCAACGTCCTGACTTTC. Protein: CASSRQQGTGANVLTF. The chain carries TRBV27 and TRBJ2-6; TRBD1 matches at 7 bases. The V and J ends lost 6 bases and 2 bases, in that order; junction bases with no gene match: 7. The germline V gene has CDR1 MNHEY and CDR2 SMNVEV (reference sequence). The CDR3 extends over 16 amino acids.

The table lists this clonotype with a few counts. The CDR3, as DNA: TGTGCCAGCCGCACGGGGCGTATCCAGCGCAGTTACGAGCAGTACTTC. Its protein is CASRTGRIQRSYEQYF. V is TRBV6-2 or TRBV6-3 and J is TRBJ2-7; either TRBD1 or TRBD2 may fit D (5 bases each). The CDR3 length is 16 residues. Looked up from germline, CDR1 is MNHEY and CDR2 is SVGEGT. The ends were cut back, 8 bases at V and 4 bases at J, with 24 bases in the middle.

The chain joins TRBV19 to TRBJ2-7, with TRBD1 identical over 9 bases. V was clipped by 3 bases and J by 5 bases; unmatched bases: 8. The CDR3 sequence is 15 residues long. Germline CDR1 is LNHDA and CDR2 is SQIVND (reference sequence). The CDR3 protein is CASSITGQGTHEQYF. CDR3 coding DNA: TGTGCCAGTAGTATCACAGGACAGGGGACCCACGAGCAGTACTTC.

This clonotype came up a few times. The CDR3 nucleotides read TGTGCCAGCAGCCGAAACGGACAGGGGGTTTCCAATGAGCAGTTCTTC. Amino acids: CASSRNGQGVSNEQFF. The rearrangement uses TRBV6-1 and TRBJ2-1; 10 nucleotides match TRBD1. The germline gives CDR1 MNHNS, CDR2 SASEGT. Trimming removed 6 bases from V and 6 bases from J; junction bases left unmatched: 11. This CDR3 has 16 amino acids.

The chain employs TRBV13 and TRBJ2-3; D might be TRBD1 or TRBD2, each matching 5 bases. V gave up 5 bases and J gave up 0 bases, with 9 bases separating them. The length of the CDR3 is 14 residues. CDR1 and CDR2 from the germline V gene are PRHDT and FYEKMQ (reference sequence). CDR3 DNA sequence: TGTGCCAGCAGCAGGGACCTAAGCACAGATACGCAGTATTTT. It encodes CASSRDLSTDTQYF.

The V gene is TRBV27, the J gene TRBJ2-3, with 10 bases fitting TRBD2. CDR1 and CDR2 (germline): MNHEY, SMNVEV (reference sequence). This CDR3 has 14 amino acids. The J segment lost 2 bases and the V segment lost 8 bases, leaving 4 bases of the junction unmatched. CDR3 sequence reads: CASGGLADTDTQYF. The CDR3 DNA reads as TGTGCCAGCGGAGGACTAGCGGACACAGATACGCAGTATTTT.

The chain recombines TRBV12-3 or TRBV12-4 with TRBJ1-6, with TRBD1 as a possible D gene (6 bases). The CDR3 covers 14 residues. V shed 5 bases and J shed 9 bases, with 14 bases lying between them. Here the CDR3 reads CASSTQGGSSPLHF. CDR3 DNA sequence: TGTGCCAGCAGTACACAGGGCGGAAGTTCACCCCTCCACTTT.

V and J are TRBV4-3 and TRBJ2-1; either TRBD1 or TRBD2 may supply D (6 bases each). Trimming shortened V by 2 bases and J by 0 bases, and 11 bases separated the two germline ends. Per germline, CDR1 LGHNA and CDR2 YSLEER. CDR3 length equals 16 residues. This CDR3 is CASSQQGGSSYNEQFF. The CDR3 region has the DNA TGCGCCAGCAGCCAACAAGGGGGGAGCTCCTACAATGAGCAGTTCTTC.

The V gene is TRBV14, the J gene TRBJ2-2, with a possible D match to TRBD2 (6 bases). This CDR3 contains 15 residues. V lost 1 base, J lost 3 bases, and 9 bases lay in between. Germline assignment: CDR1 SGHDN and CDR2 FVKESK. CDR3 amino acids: CASSQVGGHTGELFF. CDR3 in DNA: TGTGCCAGCAGCCAAGTCGGGGGACACACCGGGGAGCTGTTTTTT. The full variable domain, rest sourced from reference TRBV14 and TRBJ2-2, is EAGVTQFPSHSVIEKGQTVTLRCDPISGHDNLYWYRRVMGKEIKFLLHFVKESKQDESGMPNNRFLAERTGGTYSTLKVQPAELEDSGVYFCASSQVGGHTGELFFGEGSRLTVL.

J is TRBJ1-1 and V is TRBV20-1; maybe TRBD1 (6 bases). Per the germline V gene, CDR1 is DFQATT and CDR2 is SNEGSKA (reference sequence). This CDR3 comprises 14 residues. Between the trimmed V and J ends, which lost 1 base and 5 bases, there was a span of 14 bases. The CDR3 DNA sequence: TGCAGTGCTAGAGTTCAGGACAGACCGACTGAAGCTTTCTTT. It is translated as CSARVQDRPTEAFF.

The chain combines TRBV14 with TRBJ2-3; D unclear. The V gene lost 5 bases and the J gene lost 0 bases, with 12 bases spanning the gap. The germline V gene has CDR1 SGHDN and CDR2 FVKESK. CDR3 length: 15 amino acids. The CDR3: CASSLRRVSTDTQYF. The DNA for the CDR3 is TGTGCCAGCAGCTTACGACGGGTTAGCACAGATACGCAGTATTTT.

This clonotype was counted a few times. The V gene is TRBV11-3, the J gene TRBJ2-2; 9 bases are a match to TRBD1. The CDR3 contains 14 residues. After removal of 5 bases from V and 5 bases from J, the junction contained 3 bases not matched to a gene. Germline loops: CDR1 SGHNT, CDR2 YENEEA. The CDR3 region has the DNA TGTGCCAGCAGCCACGGACAGGGGACCGGGGAGCTGTTTTTT. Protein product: CASSHGQGTGELFF.

The CDR3 is CASSSAAWGNTIYF. CDR3 in DNA: TGTGCCAGCAGCTCGGCGGCGTGGGGAAACACCATATATTTT. The chain carries TRBV11-2 and TRBJ1-3; unclear D gene. Germline V gene data show CDR1 as SGHAT and CDR2 as FQNNGV. The CDR3 contains 14 residues. Trimming cost V 4 bases and J 4 bases, with 11 bases left between them.

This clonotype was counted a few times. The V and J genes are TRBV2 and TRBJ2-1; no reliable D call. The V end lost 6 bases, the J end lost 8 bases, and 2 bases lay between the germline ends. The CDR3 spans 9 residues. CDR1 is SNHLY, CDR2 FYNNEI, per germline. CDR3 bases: TGTGCCAGCAGGTATGAGCAGTTCTTC. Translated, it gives CASRYEQFF.